These 19 T cell receptor beta chains were sequenced from one sample in a study of blood T cell repertoires in COVID-19. Method: immunoSEQ multiplex PCR; TCRdb's copy keeps in-frame clones and lacks some. This table holds some 250,000 clones, roughly four fifths found once. Sequencing was performed on peripheral blood. These receptors were taken from a woman of 80 years or more with acute or convalescent COVID-19.

The gene calls are TRBV29-1 and TRBJ2-1; D may be TRBD2 (5 bases). Germline CDR1 reads SQVTM; CDR2 reads ANQGSEA. Trimming shortened V by 8 bases and J by 0 bases, and 14 bases separated the two germline ends. The CDR3 is 14 residues long. CDR3 sequence reads: CSTRTSSSYNEQFF. CDR3 nucleotide sequence: TGCAGCACGAGGACTTCTAGCTCCTACAATGAGCAGTTCTTC.

The chain has TRBV28 and TRBJ2-7, with TRBD1 matching 8 bases. J lost 3 bases, V lost 5 bases, and 9 bases had no gene match. There are 15 residues in the CDR3. The germline V gene encodes CDR1 MDHEN and CDR2 SYDVKM. The CDR3 nucleotides are TGTGCCAGCAGTACCCGGACAGGGAGGCACTACGAGCAGTACTTC. Its translation is CASSTRTGRHYEQYF.

The chain combines TRBV19 with TRBJ1-1; D is possibly TRBD1 (6 bases). This CDR3 has 11 residues. Trimming left V 6 bases short and J 6 bases short, with 8 bases between. The germline CDR1 and CDR2 sequences are LNHDA and SQIVND (reference sequence). The CDR3 nucleotides read TGTGCCAGTAGACAGGGCCCTGAAGCTTTCTTT. Translating it yields CASRQGPEAFF.

For this clone: At one boundary the junction diverges from the germline segment, which might be a read error. The chain employs TRBV7-7 and TRBJ2-2; D unresolved. CDR1 is SSHAT and CDR2 is FNYEAQ in the germline V gene (reference sequence). This CDR3 has 15 residues. CDR3 coding DNA: TGTGCTAGCAGCCCCAACTCGGCGGACACCGGGGAGCTGTTTTTT. This sequence encodes CASSPNSADTGELFF.

This chain connects TRBV9 to TRBJ1-6; unclear D gene. Trimming removed 0 bases from V and 11 bases from J, with 9 bases in between. CDR1 is SGDLS, CDR2 YYNGEE, per germline. The CDR3 covers 13 residues. Here the CDR3 reads CASSVGGGTPLHF. CDR3 DNA: TGTGCCAGCAGCGTAGGCGGAGGAACACCCCTCCACTTT.

This rearrangement joins TRBV16 to TRBJ1-5, with D possibly being TRBD1 (5 bases). Between the trimmed V and J ends, which lost 4 bases and 7 bases, there was a span of 11 bases. There are 13 residues in the CDR3. Germline V CDR1 and CDR2: KGHSY, FQNENV. CDR3 residues: CASSLGAGQPQHF. CDR3 coding DNA: TGTGCCAGCAGCCTCGGGGCGGGGCAGCCCCAGCATTTT.

The J gene is TRBJ2-5, the V gene TRBV5-1; 8 positions match TRBD2. The length of the CDR3 is 17 residues. The J segment lost 4 bases and the V segment lost 2 bases, leaving 13 bases of the junction unmatched. Germline CDR1 and CDR2: SGHRS and YFSETQ. In DNA, the CDR3 is TGCGCCAGCAGCTTCGGTCGAGCGGGGGCCGCGGGAGAGACCCAGTACTTC. Amino acids: CASSFGRAGAAGETQYF.

CDR3 residues: CASEIRQNTEAFF. CDR3 DNA: TGTGCCAGCGAAATTCGACAGAACACTGAAGCTTTCTTT. This chain connects TRBV2 to TRBJ1-1; D is uncertain. The CDR3 has 13 amino acids. In germline, CDR1 is SNHLY, CDR2 FYNNEI. Trimming pared 8 bases from V and 1 base from J, leaving 11 bases between.

The rearrangement uses TRBV10-3 and TRBJ2-7; 9 bases fit TRBD1. In germline, CDR1 is ENHRY, CDR2 SYGVKD. This CDR3 is built from 14 residues. With 6 bases clipped from V and 3 bases from J, the junction kept 6 bases outside the gene matches. This CDR3 is CAISDRGDYYEQYF. In DNA form, the CDR3 reads TGTGCCATCAGCGACAGGGGGGATTACTACGAGCAGTACTTC.

The genes are TRBV15 and TRBJ2-7, with D hard to call. Germline CDR1 and CDR2: LNHNV and YYDKDF (reference sequence). Trimming cost V 7 bases and J 2 bases, with 18 bases left between them. This CDR3 has 15 amino acids. The CDR3, as DNA: TGTGCCACCAAGAAAGGAACAGCCCAAACCTACGAGCAGTACTTC. Amino acid sequence: CATKKGTAQTYEQYF.

As for this clone: At the DNA level, this CDR3 is encoded by other sequences in the same sample as well. The chain combines TRBV5-1 with TRBJ1-1; a possible D gene is TRBD1 (6 bases). Trimming cost V 3 bases and J 1 base, with 10 bases left between them. The CDR3 is 14 residues long. Germline loops: CDR1 SGHRS, CDR2 YFSETQ. CDR3 coding DNA: TGCGCCAGCAGCTCGGGGACACGGAACACTGAAGCTTTCTTT. This translates into CASSSGTRNTEAFF.

CDR3 amino acids: CASSEIGQGAVGYTF. CDR3 in DNA: TGTGCCAGCAGTGAAATCGGACAGGGGGCTGTTGGCTACACCTTC. The chain employs TRBV2 and TRBJ1-2; 11 nucleotides align to TRBD1. The V and J ends lost 2 bases and 7 bases, in that order; junction bases with no gene match: 6. Germline loops: CDR1 SNHLY, CDR2 FYNNEI. The CDR3 totals 15 residues.

This sequence joins TRBV5-5 and TRBJ1-2; perhaps TRBD1 as D (6 bases). The CDR3 contains 15 residues. V lost 0 bases and J lost 4, with 13 bases in between. The germline CDR1 and CDR2 sequences are SGHKS and YYEKEE (reference sequence). CDR3 in DNA: TGTGCCAGCAGCTTGGACAGGGCGGGCGGCTATGGCTACACCTTC. This translates into CASSLDRAGGYGYTF.

The rearrangement uses TRBV27 and TRBJ2-6; 8 bases fit TRBD1. Losses at the gene ends were 6 bases for V and 2 bases for J; bases not matched to a gene: 3. This CDR3 spans 15 amino acids. Germline V gene sequence: CDR1 MNHEY, CDR2 SMNVEV (reference sequence). The DNA of the CDR3 is TGTGCCAGCAGGGCACAGGGGGCTGGGGCCAACGTCCTGACTTTC. Residues: CASRAQGAGANVLTF. Complete variable domain (other parts from reference TRBV27 and TRBJ2-6): EAQVTQNPRYLITVTGKKLTVTCSQNMNHEYMSWYRQDPGLGLRQIYYSMNVEVTDKGDVPEGYKVSRKEKRNFPLILESPSPNQTSLYFCASRAQGAGANVLTFGAGSRLTVL.

This chain uses TRBV7-9 with TRBJ2-3; 8 bases align to TRBD2. Germline assignment: CDR1 SEHNR and CDR2 FQNEAQ (reference sequence). This CDR3 comprises 19 residues. Unmatched junction bases numbered 17, after V lost 6 bases and J lost 0 bases. CDR3 nucleotides: TGTGCCAGCAGTTCTCAGCGGGGCGGGGGGCCTTCGAGCACAGATACGCAGTATTTT. Amino acids: CASSSQRGGGPSSTDTQYF.

This CDR3 reads CASSATNEKLFF. The CDR3 DNA is TGCGCTAGCTCAGCAACTAATGAAAAACTGTTTTTT. The chain couples TRBV10-2 to TRBJ1-4; D is ambiguous. Germline V CDR1 and CDR2: WSHSY, SAAADI. This CDR3 contains 12 residues.

This chain uses TRBV7-2 with TRBJ1-1; 7 bases align to TRBD1. The germline V gene has CDR1 SGHTA and CDR2 FQGNSA. The CDR3 runs 16 residues. V lost 4 bases, J lost 1 base, and 9 bases stayed unmatched. The CDR3 nucleotides are TGTGCCAGCAGCTCCGTGGTTAGGACAGGGAACACTGAAGCTTTCTTT. It encodes CASSSVVRTGNTEAFF.

The rearrangement uses TRBV30 and TRBJ1-1, with 7 bases matching TRBD1. CDR1 and CDR2 from the germline V gene are GTSNPN and SVGIG (reference sequence). This CDR3 is 13 amino acids long. V lost 5 bases and J lost 6; bases outside the gene matches: 9. The DNA of the CDR3 is TGTGCCTGGGCTACAGGGGTCCGCGCTGAAGCTTTCTTT. Protein sequence: CAWATGVRAEAFF.

The chain couples TRBV7-2 to TRBJ2-3, with 7 nucleotides matching TRBD1. With 5 bases clipped from V and 4 bases from J, the junction kept 6 bases outside the gene matches. CDR1 is SGHTA, CDR2 FQGNSA, per germline. This CDR3 comprises 14 residues. The CDR3 region is CASSPGQRPDTQYF. In DNA, the CDR3 is TGTGCCAGCAGCCCGGGACAGAGGCCAGATACGCAGTATTTT.